This TCR beta chain originates from a study of lymphopenia after photon versus proton radiotherapy. General observations from the study: Oligoclonal CD8+ Temra expansion after nadir drove photon patients' diversity drop. Relative stability marked proton patients; photon patients lost diversity and naive cells. Post-nadir TCR diversity decline inversely tracked overall survival among those who died.

Germline assignment: CDR1 SEHNR and CDR2 FQNEAQ (reference sequence). The V and J ends lost 2 bases and 4 bases respectively, with 15 bases between them. The CDR3 loop spans 17 amino acids. Sequenced by immunoSEQ multiplex PCR; TCRdb stores in-frame clones only, minus some. The sample includes around 62,000 clones, around 85% seen only once; the top ten take roughly 2.1%. As regards this clone: Its antigen is still unknown.

The receptor comes from a man aged 55 to 70 with pancreatic cancer. The V and J genes are TRBV7-9 and TRBJ2-6; no firm D call. The specimen was peripheral blood, collected from a patient treated with proton-based radiotherapy. CDR3 sequence: CASSLMAVTAGANVLTF. DNA of the CDR3: TGTGCCAGCAGCTTAATGGCGGTTACGGCAGGGGCCAACGTCCTGACTTTC.